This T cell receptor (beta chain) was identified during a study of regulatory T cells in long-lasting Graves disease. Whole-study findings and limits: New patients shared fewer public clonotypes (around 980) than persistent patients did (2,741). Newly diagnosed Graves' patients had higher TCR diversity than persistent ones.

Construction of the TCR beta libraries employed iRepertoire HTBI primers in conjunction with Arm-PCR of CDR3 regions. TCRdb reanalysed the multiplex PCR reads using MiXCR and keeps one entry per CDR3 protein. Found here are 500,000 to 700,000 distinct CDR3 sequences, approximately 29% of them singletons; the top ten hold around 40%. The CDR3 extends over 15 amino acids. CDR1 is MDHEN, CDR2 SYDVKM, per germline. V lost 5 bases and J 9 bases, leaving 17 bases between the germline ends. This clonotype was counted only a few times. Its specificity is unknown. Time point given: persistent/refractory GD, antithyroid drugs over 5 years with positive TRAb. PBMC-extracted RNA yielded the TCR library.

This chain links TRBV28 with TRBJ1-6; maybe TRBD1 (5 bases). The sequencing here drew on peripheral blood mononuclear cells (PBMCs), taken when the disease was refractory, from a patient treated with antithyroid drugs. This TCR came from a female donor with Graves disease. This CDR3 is CASSTMGGGSSPLHF. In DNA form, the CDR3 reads TGTGCCAGCAGTACTATGGGGGGGGGTAGTTCACCCCTCCACTTT.